This T cell receptor beta chain appears in the sequencing data of a study of OX40 agonist ivuxolimab in advanced cancers. As for the study more broadly: Ivuxolimab was an agonistic, fully human IgG2 monoclonal antibody directed against OX40 (CD134), a costimulatory receptor. Of the roughly 52 patients in dose escalation, some 20 had hepatocellular carcinoma, about 15 had melanoma, 9 had renal cell carcinoma and 9 had head and neck cancer. In the dose-escalation cohort, 82.7% of patients were male, and the mean age was around 60 years, with a range of 23 to 79. Peripheral TCRbeta sequencing aimed to test whether ivuxolimab altered TCR sequence diversity and caused clonal T-cell expansion. Patients were allowed to have had prior anti-PD-1, anti-PD-L1 or anti-CTLA-4 therapy, and around 40% of the dose-escalation patients had previously received checkpoint inhibitors. Intravenous ivuxolimab was administered to patients every 2 weeks at six dose levels: 0.01, 0.1, 0.3, 1.5, 3 and 10 mg/kg. Partial responses were achieved by three dose-escalation patients, of whom one had hepatocellular carcinoma and two had cutaneous melanoma. The monotherapy dose-escalation portion (N of about 50 patients) of the phase I ivuxolimab trial is reported in the paper. General conclusions and limits of the study: Low levels of normalized T-cell clonal expansion were also shown by some nonresponding patients. The antigen specificity of the peripheral T cells that underwent clonal expansion was not determined. In the 0.1-3.0 mg/kg groups, partial responders were among the patients with the lowest normalized peripheral clonal expansion, particularly in CD8+ T cells. Clonal expansion of both CD4+ and CD8+ blood T cells was observed from baseline to week 6 at doses 0.1 to 3.0 mg/kg. After ivuxolimab, CD8+ T cells had more expanded clones than CD4+ T cells on average.

From the germline V gene, CDR1 is SGHRS and CDR2 is YFSETQ. The CDR3 runs 17 residues from the cysteine to the phenylalanine. Only the CDR3 region is kept as DNA, spanning 51 bases read in frame from base 1. V lost 4 bases and J lost 0 bases; the stretch between them is 16 bases long. Genomic DNA was isolated from the sorted cells so that the TCRbeta CDR3 region could be sequenced. The immunoSEQ Assay was used to sequence the TCRbeta CDR3 regions. TCRdb limited this immuneACCESS table to in-frame rearrangements with V and J called. A share of clones is missing; checked studies link under half to unresolved V genes, and the rest is unexplained. This sample comprises approximately 77,000 clones, 90% of them detected only once. More than 1.5% of the sample rests with the top ten. The trial excluded patients who had a history of autoimmune disease or who were on systemic immunosuppression. Peripheral blood for TCR sequencing was collected from all dose cohorts at baseline, on cycle 4 day 1, and on cycle 7 day 1. The samples were drawn from a first-in-human, open-label, multicenter phase I dose-escalation trial of ivuxolimab. Adults with locally advanced or metastatic melanoma, renal cell, hepatocellular, or head and neck squamous cell carcinoma were enrolled in the trial. Before TCR sequencing, CD4+ T cells and CD8+ T cells were sorted from peripheral blood as separate populations.

This clone was seen once. Which antigen it targets is not known. No much larger clonotype is one base removed from it; base qualities were not supplied. This receptor chain uses TRBV5-1 and TRBJ2-2; the D gene is unclear. This clonotype was obtained from an adult with an advanced solid tumor such as melanoma, head and neck, liver or kidney cancer. Sequenced material: CD4+ or CD8+ T cells sorted from blood, taken in a trial of the OX40 agonist ivuxolimab. The CDR3 reads as follows: CASSPGPIQTNTGELFF. The DNA sequence follows: TGCGCCAGCAGCCCTGGACCTATACAAACGAACACCGGGGAGCTGTTTTTT.